This TCR beta chain was recorded in a study of T cells in tuberculosis. This CDR3 region has 13 residues. A few counts support this clone. Thawed, overnight-rested PBMC were stained with GMM-loaded CD1B tetramer, viability dye and anti-CD3, then sorted. C32 glucose monomycolate from Rhodococcus equi was loaded onto the CD1B tetramers. Each donor contributed 80,000 to 100,000 sorted tetramer-negative cells. Using immunoSEQ multiplex PCR, the repertoire was profiled, and TCRdb retains in-frame clones only, with some absent. The sample records about 88,000 clones, roughly 91% being singletons. The sequence derives from an adult woman with latent tuberculosis. Sequenced material: CD1b-GMM tetramer-negative cells sorted from PBMCs. This chain uses TRBV1 with TRBJ1-1; TRBD1, the D gene given by the table, was not confirmed from the DNA. TRBV1 is a known pseudogene. The CDR3 here is CTSSLFRDTEAFF. As DNA, the CDR3 is TGCACCAGCAGCCTATTCAGGGACACTGAAGCTTTCTTT.